The next 12 T cell receptor beta chains were all read from a single sample in a study of shared clonotypes between healthy human individuals. Sequencing used immunoSEQ multiplex PCR; TCRdb keeps in-frame clones, though not all of them. The sample holds hundreds of thousands of clones, around 95% seen once. Positively selected for CCR7, the CD45RO-negative cells used as naive CD8 cells excluded terminally differentiated effector memory CD45RA+ cells. Sequenced material: naive CD8+ T cells sorted from blood. These receptor sequences come from a woman in her twenties or thirties in good health.

The genes are TRBV29-1 and TRBJ1-2, with D hard to call. The germline gives CDR1 SQVTM, CDR2 ANQGSEA. V lost 1 base to trimming and J lost 4 bases, with 19 bases between them. The CDR3 is 16 residues long. The CDR3 loop is CSVEGVDLHEAYGYTF. The DNA of the CDR3 is TGCAGCGTTGAAGGGGTCGACCTACATGAAGCCTATGGCTACACCTTC.

This chain connects TRBV4-1 to TRBJ2-7, with TRBD1 matching over 7 bases. The ends lost 0 bases at V and 2 bases at J; junction bases unmatched: 7. Germline assignment: CDR1 MGHRA and CDR2 YSYEKL. The CDR3 is 16 amino acids. The CDR3 reads CASSQEVKTGAYEQYF. The CDR3 DNA follows: TGCGCCAGCAGCCAAGAGGTTAAAACAGGGGCCTACGAGCAGTACTTC.

This chain connects TRBV19 to TRBJ1-2, with 7 bases that match TRBD1. The V gene's germline CDR1 is LNHDA and CDR2 SQIVND (reference sequence). There are 15 residues in the CDR3. V dropped 9 bases and J dropped 4; count of bases not matched to a gene: 14. CDR3 nucleotides: TGTGCCAGCACCCCCACGACAGGGACTAGCTATGGCTACACCTTC. Translated, it gives CASTPTTGTSYGYTF.

The rearrangement uses TRBV6-6 and TRBJ1-3, with 7 nucleotides matching TRBD1. V shed 5 bases and J 2 bases; nucleotides not matched to a gene: 3. CDR1 and CDR2 from the germline V gene are MNHNY and SVGAGI (reference sequence). The CDR3 is 14 residues long. CDR3 sequence reads: CASSTTGAGNTIYF. Written as DNA, the CDR3 is TGTGCCAGCAGTACAACAGGGGCTGGAAACACCATATATTTT.

This chain joins TRBV28 and TRBJ1-2; no definite D call. Trimming took off 5 bases at V and 4 bases at J, with 17 bases between the two ends. The germline gives CDR1 MDHEN, CDR2 SYDVKM. The CDR3 extends over 15 amino acids. For the CDR3, the DNA is TGTGCCAGCAGTGCGATTGGGTCCCACGTCTATGGCTACACCTTC. This encodes CASSAIGSHVYGYTF.

The chain is built from TRBV27 and TRBJ2-3; no reliable D call. Trimming left V 2 bases short and J 4 bases short, with 4 bases between. The CDR3 has 12 amino acids. Per germline, CDR1 MNHEY and CDR2 SMNVEV (reference sequence). The CDR3 bases are TGTGCCAGCAGTTTAAGTCCAGATACGCAGTATTTT. This codes for CASSLSPDTQYF.

The J gene is TRBJ1-2, the V gene TRBV6-5; D remains ambiguous. In germline, CDR1 is MNHEY, CDR2 SVGAGI. CDR3 length: 12 amino acids. V was cut by 7 bases and J by 6 bases, with 12 bases left in between. The DNA for the CDR3 is TGTGCCAGCAAGGTTGGAGGCAATGGCTACACCTTC. Translated, it gives CASKVGGNGYTF.

CDR3 nucleotide sequence: TGTGCCAGCATGCTGGACAGTATGAACACTGAAGCTTTCTTT. This translates into CASMLDSMNTEAFF. The chain employs TRBV28 and TRBJ1-1; possible D gene TRBD1, 6 bases. V was clipped by 7 bases and J by 0 bases, with 12 bases between them. Germline assignment: CDR1 MDHEN and CDR2 SYDVKM. The CDR3 is made up of 14 amino acids.

V and J are TRBV29-1 and TRBJ1-2; TRBD1 might be the D (6 bases). Germline CDR1 reads SQVTM; CDR2 reads ANQGSEA. This CDR3 has 12 amino acids. V was shortened by 7 bases and J by 3 bases, with 12 bases between the two germline ends. Here the CDR3 DNA reads TGCAGCGGTCGGACAGAGTACTATGGCTACACCTTC. Translation: CSGRTEYYGYTF.

The genes are TRBV5-4 and TRBJ2-2; 9 nucleotides match TRBD2. J gave up 2 bases and V 5 bases, and 4 bases lay outside the gene matches. The germline V gene encodes CDR1 SGHNT and CDR2 YYREEE (reference sequence). The CDR3 consists of 15 residues. The CDR3 sequence is CASRLAGDNTGELFF. In nucleotides, the CDR3 is TGTGCCAGCAGATTAGCGGGAGATAACACCGGGGAGCTGTTTTTT.

This chain links TRBV15 with TRBJ2-1; possibly TRBD2 for D (5 bases). This CDR3 is 13 amino acids long. Germline V lookup: CDR1 LNHNV, CDR2 YYDKDF (reference sequence). V lost 2 bases to trimming and J lost 6 bases, with 8 bases between them. CDR3 amino acids: CATSRLASNEQFF. Here the CDR3 DNA reads TGTGCCACCAGCAGACTAGCCTCCAATGAGCAGTTCTTC.

This rearrangement joins TRBV27 to TRBJ2-1; TRBD2 is a possible D gene (5 bases). Per germline, CDR1 MNHEY and CDR2 SMNVEV (reference sequence). V lost 4 bases, J lost 13 bases, and 14 bases lay in between. The length of the CDR3 is 12 residues. CDR3 residues: CASSSQSGLQFF. CDR3 nucleotides: TGTGCCAGCAGTTCCCAGAGCGGTTTACAGTTCTTC.